Following are 32 T cell receptor beta chains from one sample sequenced in a study of spatial heterogeneity in lung cancer. Whole-study results and caveats: It was found that expanded intratumoral alpha and beta TCR counts tracked tumor mutation counts.

This sample's time point: sample taken at primary tumor resection. No antigen has been assigned to these receptors. MiXCR was run by TCRdb on the 5' RACE reads, yielding one entry per CDR3 protein. The table has 2,000 to 2,500 distinct CDR3 sequences, 22% seen once; the top ten hold around 24%. Sequenced here: lung tumor tissue, sampled at surgery. The receptors were sampled from a male donor with early-stage non-small cell lung cancer.

This clonotype appeared a single time. V and J are TRBV5-4 and TRBJ2-1; 7 bases map to TRBD1. Trimming removed 3 bases from V and 7 bases from J; junction bases left unmatched: 10. CDR1 and CDR2 from the germline V gene are SGHNT and YYREEE (reference sequence). This CDR3 is 15 amino acids long. The CDR3 coding sequence is TGTGCCAGCAGCTCACAAGGGGGCCCCTGGAATGAGCAGTTCTTC. Its protein is CASSSQGGPWNEQFF.

The genes are TRBV7-2 and TRBJ2-1; D gene uncertain. V was pared by 1 base and J by 7 bases, with 5 bases between. CDR1 is SGHTA, CDR2 FQGNSA, per germline. CDR3 length equals 12 residues. Here the CDR3 DNA reads TGTGCCAGCAGCTTAGAGCGTAATGAGCAGTTCTTC. Translation: CASSLERNEQFF.

J is TRBJ1-1 and V is TRBV12-3 or TRBV12-4; D might be TRBD1 (6 bases). V lost 6 bases, J lost 4 bases, and 12 bases lay in between. The CDR3 spans 13 residues. The CDR3 is CASSSTGRTEAFF. CDR3 DNA: TGTGCCAGCAGCTCTACAGGGCGCACTGAAGCTTTCTTT.

The chain carries TRBV12-3 or TRBV12-4 and TRBJ2-5; possibly TRBD1 for D (5 bases). This CDR3 spans 15 amino acids. V dropped 5 bases and J dropped 6 bases, with 19 bases sitting between them. In nucleotides, the CDR3 is TGTGCCAGCAGTCAGACAGCACTGTCATCGAAGACCCAGTACTTC. This translates into CASSQTALSSKTQYF.

By share, this clonotype ranks as medium-sized. V is TRBV24-1 and J is TRBJ2-2, with 8 bases identical to TRBD1. The V segment lost 9 bases and the J segment 6 bases; nucleotides outside the gene matches: 5. The germline CDR1 and CDR2 sequences are KGHDR and SFDVKD. The length of the CDR3 is 13 residues. Here the CDR3 DNA reads TGTGCCACCGGGACAGGAAGGTCCGGGGAGCTGTTTTTT. It yields the protein CATGTGRSGELFF.

The table lists this clonotype with many counts. CDR3 residues: CASSRQRTVYNEQFF. DNA of the CDR3: TGTGCCAGTAGTAGACAGCGGACGGTCTACAATGAGCAGTTCTTC. The V gene is TRBV19, the J gene TRBJ2-1, with D possibly called TRBD1 or TRBD2 (5 bases each). Trimming took off 4 bases at V and 3 bases at J, with 13 bases between the two ends. Germline assignment: CDR1 LNHDA and CDR2 SQIVND (reference sequence). The CDR3 totals 15 residues. Together with reference TRBV19 and TRBJ2-1, the CDR3 gives the full variable domain: DGGITQSPKYLFRKEGQNVTLSCEQNLNHDAMYWYRQDPGQGLRLIYYSQIVNDFQKGDIAEGYSVSREKKESFPLTVTSAQKNPTAFYLCASSRQRTVYNEQFFGPGTRLTVL.

J is TRBJ2-4 and V is TRBV28, with a possible D match to TRBD1 (6 bases). Germline V CDR1 and CDR2: MDHEN, SYDVKM. CDR3 length equals 15 residues. The ends were cut back, 1 base at V and 5 bases at J, with 12 bases in the middle. Here the CDR3 reads CASSLYSGEENIQYF. In DNA form, the CDR3 reads TGTGCCAGCAGTTTATACTCAGGGGAAGAAAACATTCAGTACTTC.

The genes are TRBV28 and TRBJ2-3; a weak D match, TRBD2 (6 bases). The CDR3 runs to 13 residues. The germline V gene has CDR1 MDHEN and CDR2 SYDVKM. V dropped 6 bases and J dropped 4 bases, with 11 bases sitting between them. CDR3 DNA sequence: TGTGCCAGCAGGAATGGAGGGCCAGATACGCAGTATTTT. Translating it yields CASRNGGPDTQYF.

V and J are TRBV5-1 and TRBJ1-6, with TRBD1 identical over 9 bases. The junction had 9 bases not matched to a gene; V was cut back by 2 bases and J by 6 bases. The CDR3 has 17 amino acids. The germline CDR1 and CDR2 sequences are SGHRS and YFSETQ. The CDR3 reads CASSFIVPGQGNSPLHF. For the CDR3, the DNA is TGCGCCAGCAGCTTTATTGTACCGGGACAGGGTAATTCACCCCTCCACTTT.

The CDR3 bases are TGCAGTGCTAGGGGGTACCTCGGACAGGGAAAAGCTTTCTTT. It codes for CSARGYLGQGKAFF. The chain employs TRBV20-1 and TRBJ1-1; 8 bases agree with TRBD1. Germline V gene lookup returns CDR1 DFQATT and CDR2 SNEGSKA (reference sequence). Trimming took 3 bases from V and 9 from J; bases not matched to a gene: 12. The length of the CDR3 is 14 residues.

The chain has TRBV14 and TRBJ2-1; D is undetermined. The CDR3 covers 14 residues. Trimming stripped 1 base from V and 7 bases from J, with 11 bases between. Germline V gene data show CDR1 as SGHDN and CDR2 as FVKESK. The CDR3 sequence: CASSQGPFFNEQFF. CDR3 sequence (DNA): TGTGCCAGCAGCCAAGGACCCTTTTTTAATGAGCAGTTCTTC.

This clonotype rates as medium-sized. The CDR3 DNA reads TGCGCCAGCAGCCCCGCCTGGAGTGAGAACACTGAAGCTTTCTTT. Its translation: CASSPAWSENTEAFF. The gene calls are TRBV5-1 and TRBJ1-1; no clear D gene. Germline V CDR1 and CDR2: SGHRS, YFSETQ. V was clipped by 4 bases and J by 1 base, with 14 bases between them. The CDR3 contains 15 residues.

V usage is TRBV3-1 and J usage is TRBJ2-5; maybe TRBD1 (5 bases). Germline values: CDR1 LGHDT, CDR2 YNNKEL (reference sequence). V was pared by 0 bases and J by 2 bases, with 16 bases between. The length of the CDR3 is 17 residues. The CDR3 nucleotides are TGTGCCAGCAGCCAAGATCCAGTACAGGTGACTCAAGAGACCCAGTACTTC. Its protein is CASSQDPVQVTQETQYF.

This clonotype is medium-sized (0.01 to 0.1%). This sequence joins TRBV16 and TRBJ2-1; 10 bases match TRBD2. This CDR3 is 14 amino acids long. CDR1 KGHSY and CDR2 FQNENV come from the germline V gene. The ends lost 3 bases at V and 7 bases at J; junction bases unmatched: 3. The CDR3 DNA reads TGTGCCAGCAGCCAGGGACTAGCGCAAAATGAGCAGTTCTTC. It translates to CASSQGLAQNEQFF.

The chain links TRBV20-1 to TRBJ2-3; D is ambiguous. Between the trimmed V and J ends, which lost 5 bases and 6 bases, there was a span of 18 bases. CDR3 length: 14 amino acids. In germline, CDR1 is DFQATT, CDR2 SNEGSKA (reference sequence). The DNA for the CDR3 is TGCAGTGCTCTTGACTCAACCACCAGGGATACGCAGTATTTT. Its protein product is CSALDSTTRDTQYF.

This clonotype was observed once. The chain couples TRBV5-1 to TRBJ2-3; tentatively, D is TRBD1 (6 bases). V was cut by 0 bases and J by 6 bases, with 14 bases left in between. This CDR3 region has 15 residues. The germline gives CDR1 SGHRS, CDR2 YFSETQ. The CDR3 spells CASSLGTDLRDTQYF. Written as DNA, the CDR3 is TGCGCCAGCAGCTTGGGGACAGATCTCCGGGATACGCAGTATTTT.

The genes are TRBV27 and TRBJ2-3; no clear D. The CDR3 is made up of 13 amino acids. Germline V lookup: CDR1 MNHEY, CDR2 SMNVEV (reference sequence). Trimming took off 6 bases at V and 2 bases at J, with 9 bases between the two ends. The CDR3 spells CASSSQYTDTQYF. The CDR3 DNA reads TGTGCCAGCAGCTCCCAGTACACAGATACGCAGTATTTT.

At least ten counts were recorded for this clonotype. V usage is TRBV12-3 or TRBV12-4 and J usage is TRBJ2-1; 8 bases are a match to TRBD1. J gave up 4 bases and V 5 bases, and 7 bases lay outside the gene matches. This CDR3 comprises 15 residues. The CDR3 spells CASSLGQGSYNEQFF. The CDR3 DNA follows: TGTGCCAGCAGTCTCGGACAGGGTAGTTACAATGAGCAGTTCTTC.

This clonotype was detected ten times or more. The rearrangement links TRBV3-1 to TRBJ2-2; 8 bases align to TRBD1. Germline loops: CDR1 LGHDT, CDR2 YNNKEL (reference sequence). The CDR3 sequence is 16 residues long. V was pared by 5 bases and J by 0 bases, with 5 bases of the junction left unmatched. The CDR3 DNA reads TGTGCCAGCAGCTTAGACAGGGGACCGAACACCGGGGAGCTGTTTTTT. Residues: CASSLDRGPNTGELFF.

This clonotype was recorded many times. The chain employs TRBV21-1 and TRBJ1-1; the table's D call TRBD1 went unverified against the DNA. TRBV21-1 is an annotated pseudogene. CDR3 length equals 12 residues. The DNA for the CDR3 is TGTGCCAGCAGCACCCGACAGGGGGTGGCTTTCTTT. Protein product: CASSTRQGVAFF.

This chain links TRBV27 with TRBJ2-1; TRBD1 is a possible D gene (6 bases). CDR1 and CDR2 (germline): MNHEY, SMNVEV (reference sequence). The CDR3 is made up of 12 amino acids. V lost 6 bases to trimming and J lost 7 bases, with 10 bases between them. For the CDR3, the DNA is TGTGCCAGCAGCAACAGGGAAAATGAGCAGTTCTTC. Its translation is CASSNRENEQFF.

This clonotype is deemed large. The chain uses TRBV6-2 or TRBV6-3 and TRBJ2-4, with no clear D. The CDR3 has 13 amino acids. Trimming took off 8 bases at V and 0 bases at J, with 8 bases between the two ends. Looked up from germline, CDR1 is MNHEY and CDR2 is SVGEGT. The CDR3, as DNA: TGTGCCAGCGTAGGAATAGCCAAAAACATTCAGTACTTC. Protein product: CASVGIAKNIQYF.

This clonotype was picked up many times. The rearrangement uses TRBV29-1 and TRBJ1-1; D gene unclear. The germline V gene encodes CDR1 SQVTM and CDR2 ANQGSEA. The CDR3 covers 10 residues. V lost 4 bases and J lost 7, with 7 bases in between. The DNA of the CDR3 is TGCAGCGTTGTAACCGTTGAAGCTTTCTTT. This codes for CSVVTVEAFF.

This clonotype has at least ten counts. The genes are TRBV4-2 and TRBJ1-4, with D unresolved. Germline CDR1 is LGHNA and CDR2 is YNFKEQ. The length of the CDR3 is 16 residues. The V end was cut by 5 bases, the J end by 3 bases, with 16 bases between. The CDR3 sequence is CASSAEVRASNEKLFF. The CDR3 DNA sequence: TGTGCCAGCAGCGCGGAGGTGCGGGCGTCTAATGAAAAACTGTTTTTT.

There are many counts of this clonotype. V usage is TRBV28 and J usage is TRBJ2-4, with D tentatively TRBD1 (6 bases). Trimming cost V 4 bases and J 4 bases, with 11 bases left between them. This CDR3 spans 14 amino acids. The germline CDR1 and CDR2 sequences are MDHEN and SYDVKM. CDR3 DNA: TGTGCCAGCAGTTCCGGGACACCAAAAAACATTCAGTACTTC. It specifies CASSSGTPKNIQYF.

This clonotype was seen repeatedly, ten times or more. This rearrangement joins TRBV3-1 to TRBJ2-3, with TRBD2 identical over 7 bases. The V gene's germline CDR1 is LGHDT and CDR2 YNNKEL (reference sequence). The CDR3 has 15 residues. After removal of 4 bases from V and 0 bases from J, the junction contained 4 bases not matched to a gene. The CDR3 region has the DNA TGTGCCAGCAGCCCTAGCGGAACTAGCACAGATACGCAGTATTTT. Translation gives CASSPSGTSTDTQYF.

This clonotype is judged medium-sized. V gene TRBV2 combines with J gene TRBJ1-2, with a tentative D call TRBD1 (5 bases). The CDR3 spans 12 residues. Germline V gene sequence: CDR1 SNHLY, CDR2 FYNNEI. Trimming stripped 6 bases from V and 1 base from J, with 6 bases between. The CDR3 region has the DNA TGTGCCAGCAGCGACAGTAACTATGGCTACACCTTC. It translates to CASSDSNYGYTF.

This clonotype was counted between two and nine times. This chain uses TRBV6-2 or TRBV6-3 with TRBJ2-1; D is perhaps TRBD1 (5 bases). CDR3 length: 16 residues. The V and J ends lost 1 base and 5 bases respectively, with 15 bases between them. Germline lookup yields CDR1 MNHEY and CDR2 SVGEGT. This CDR3 reads CASSYLAEGEDNEQFF. The CDR3 DNA is TGTGCCAGCAGTTACTTGGCAGAAGGGGAAGACAATGAGCAGTTCTTC.

By frequency in the sample, this clonotype is medium-sized. As DNA, the CDR3 is TGTGCCAGCAGTTACTCGACAGGGATGGCAGATACGCAGTATTTT. This translates into CASSYSTGMADTQYF. The chain couples TRBV6-2 or TRBV6-3 to TRBJ2-3; 7 nucleotides agree with TRBD1. Unmatched junction bases numbered 4, after V lost 0 bases and J lost 4 bases. The CDR3 has 15 amino acids. Germline CDR1 MNHEY, CDR2 SVGEGT.

By proportion, this clonotype is large. This chain joins TRBV12-3 or TRBV12-4 and TRBJ1-2, with 9 bases that match TRBD1. V lost 6 bases and J lost 4; bases outside the gene matches: 15. There are 17 residues in the CDR3. The CDR3 DNA reads as TGTGCCAGCAGCCCGGGACAGGGATTACGTGTGGGCTATGGCTACACCTTC. Its translation: CASSPGQGLRVGYGYTF.

By sample share, this clonotype is large (0.1 to 1%). This chain joins TRBV6-5 and TRBJ1-2; 7 bases line up with TRBD1. Per the germline V gene, CDR1 is MNHEY and CDR2 is SVGAGI. This CDR3 is 15 amino acids long. Trimming took 0 bases from V and 2 from J; bases not matched to a gene: 3. The CDR3 region is CASSYSRQGNYGYTF. The CDR3 nucleotides read TGTGCCAGCAGTTACTCAAGACAGGGAAACTATGGCTACACCTTC.

Many counts were recorded for this clonotype. The chain combines TRBV4-2 with TRBJ1-2; D remains unclear. The CDR3 length is 17 residues. The V end lost 1 base, the J end lost 1 base, and 16 bases lay between the germline ends. Looked up from germline, CDR1 is LGHNA and CDR2 is YNFKEQ. In nucleotides, the CDR3 is TGTGCCAGCAGCCAAGCGGATAGTAGGGCAGATAACTATGGCTACACCTTC. Its protein product is CASSQADSRADNYGYTF.